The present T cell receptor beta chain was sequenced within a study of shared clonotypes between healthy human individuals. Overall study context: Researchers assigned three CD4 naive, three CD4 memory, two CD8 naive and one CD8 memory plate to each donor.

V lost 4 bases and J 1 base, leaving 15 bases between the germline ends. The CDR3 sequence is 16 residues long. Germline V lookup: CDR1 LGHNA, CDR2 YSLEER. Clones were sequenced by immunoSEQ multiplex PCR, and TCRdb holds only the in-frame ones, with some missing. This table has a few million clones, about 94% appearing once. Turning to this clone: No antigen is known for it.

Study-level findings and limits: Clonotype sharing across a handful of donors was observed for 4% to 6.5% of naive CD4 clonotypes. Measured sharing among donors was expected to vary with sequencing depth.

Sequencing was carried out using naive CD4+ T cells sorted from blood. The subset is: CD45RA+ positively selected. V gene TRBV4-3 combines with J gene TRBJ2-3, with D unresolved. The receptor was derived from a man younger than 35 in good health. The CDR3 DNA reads TGCGCCAGCAGCCCTGACCCCGTTGAACGCACAGATACGCAGTATTTT. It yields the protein CASSPDPVERTDTQYF.